The 28 T cell receptor beta chains given below trace back to one sample, sequenced in a study of blood T cells in healthy people across ages. Sample-barcoded 5' priming and a J-beta primer mix drove a second PCR of 7 to 11 cycles. Using its own MiXCR run on the 5' RACE reads, TCRdb lists one record per CDR3 protein. The sample shows hundreds of thousands of distinct CDR3 sequences, 50% to 60% of them seen only once. The specimen sequenced was blood. These receptors were collected from a man aged 55 to 70 in good health.

This clonotype was recorded a few times. The chain links TRBV7-6 to TRBJ1-4; weak D call: TRBD1 (5 bases). The length of the CDR3 is 14 residues. Germline CDR1 SGHVS, CDR2 FNYEAQ. V lost 0 bases and J 7 bases, leaving 9 bases between the germline ends. The CDR3 reads CASSLAGRAEKLFF. CDR3 nucleotide sequence: TGTGCCAGCAGCTTAGCCGGCAGGGCTGAAAAACTGTTTTTT.

The V gene is TRBV21-1, the J gene TRBJ2-5; the D call of TRBD2 is as the table states it, not checked on the DNA. TRBV21-1 is a pseudogene. This CDR3 comprises 16 residues. The CDR3 reads CASSKAPSPRGETQYF. The CDR3 DNA follows: TGTGCCAGCAGCAAAGCTCCGAGCCCTCGCGGAGAGACCCAGTACTTC.

The rearrangement joins TRBV20-1 to TRBJ2-5; 9 bases match TRBD2. The J segment lost 1 base and the V segment lost 5 bases, leaving 2 bases of the junction unmatched. Germline values: CDR1 DFQATT, CDR2 SNEGSKA (reference sequence). This CDR3 contains 13 residues. CDR3 loop: CSAPSGTQETQYF. The CDR3 region has the DNA TGCAGTGCTCCTAGCGGGACCCAAGAGACCCAGTACTTC.

DNA of the CDR3: TGCAGTGCTCCCTCCACAGTCTCCTATAATTCACCCCTCCACTTT. Its protein is CSAPSTVSYNSPLHF. The chain employs TRBV20-1 and TRBJ1-6; no firm D call. V lost 5 bases, J lost 0 bases, and 11 bases lay in between. The CDR3 loop spans 15 amino acids. CDR1 is DFQATT and CDR2 is SNEGSKA in the germline V gene (reference sequence).

The chain recombines TRBV12-3 or TRBV12-4 with TRBJ1-6, with D possibly being TRBD1 (6 bases). There are 17 residues in the CDR3. V lost 7 bases to trimming and J lost 7 bases, with 23 bases between them. CDR3 nucleotide sequence: TGTGCCAGCACCCTACTCTTGAGGGAAGGGGGGAATTCACCCCTCCACTTT. Translation: CASTLLLREGGNSPLHF.

The J gene is TRBJ2-7, the V gene TRBV6-5, with 10 bases fitting TRBD2. CDR1 and CDR2 (germline): MNHEY, SVGAGI. This CDR3 has 13 amino acids. V gave up 6 bases and J gave up 2 bases; unmatched junction bases: 1. The CDR3 loop is CASRGTSAYEQYF. Here the CDR3 DNA reads TGTGCCAGCAGAGGGACTAGCGCCTACGAGCAGTACTTC.

The V call is TRBV11-2, the J call TRBJ2-7; no firm D call. CDR3 length: 14 residues. Deletions cut 6 bases from V and 0 bases from J, with 12 bases between. Germline CDR1 reads SGHAT; CDR2 reads FQNNGV. CDR3 region: CASSFYSRSYEQYF. Here the CDR3 DNA reads TGTGCCAGCAGTTTCTACAGCCGCTCCTACGAGCAGTACTTC. Filled out from reference TRBV11-2 and TRBJ2-7, the complete variable domain reads EAGVAQSPRYKIIEKRQSVAFWCNPISGHATLYWYQQILGQGPKLLIQFQNNGVVDDSQLPKDRFSAERLKGVDSTLKIQPAKLEDSAVYLCASSFYSRSYEQYFGPGTRLTVT.

This clonotype turned up a few times. The genes are TRBV15 and TRBJ2-1; perhaps TRBD2 as D (6 bases). V was clipped by 0 bases and J by 0 bases, with 15 bases between them. Germline values: CDR1 LNHNV, CDR2 YYDKDF (reference sequence). The length of the CDR3 is 18 residues. This CDR3 is CATSRDGLARDSYNEQFF. In DNA, the CDR3 is TGTGCCACCAGCAGAGACGGTCTAGCGAGGGACTCCTACAATGAGCAGTTCTTC.

The genes are TRBV20-1 and TRBJ1-2; D is unresolved. The germline CDR1 and CDR2 sequences are DFQATT and SNEGSKA (reference sequence). Trimming removed 0 bases from V and 4 bases from J, with 12 bases in between. CDR3 length equals 14 residues. The CDR3 is CSARDHWRIYGYTF. The CDR3 DNA reads TGCAGTGCTAGAGATCACTGGCGGATCTATGGCTACACCTTC.

This clonotype came up many times. The CDR3 sequence is CSARDHQRGDSGEQFF. CDR3 bases: TGCAGTGCTAGAGATCACCAGCGGGGGGATTCCGGTGAGCAGTTCTTC. This chain links TRBV20-1 with TRBJ2-1; 9 bases are shared with TRBD2. Germline values: CDR1 DFQATT, CDR2 SNEGSKA (reference sequence). The CDR3 consists of 16 residues. V lost 0 bases, J lost 9 bases, and 12 bases stayed unmatched.

In this sample, this clonotype turned up a few times. This chain's CDR3 is CASSPFGMAGGTQYF. CDR3 in DNA: TGTGCCAGCAGCCCCTTCGGGATGGCTGGGGGGACCCAGTACTTC. The rearrangement uses TRBV11-2 and TRBJ2-5; tentatively, D is TRBD1 or TRBD2 (5 bases each). Trimming stripped 5 bases from V and 7 bases from J, with 20 bases between. Germline lookup yields CDR1 SGHAT and CDR2 FQNNGV. The CDR3 consists of 15 residues.

This clonotype was seen more than once but under ten times. The chain joins TRBV4-2 to TRBJ2-1; weak D call: TRBD2 (7 bases). The germline gives CDR1 LGHNA, CDR2 YNFKEQ. The ends were cut back, 4 bases at V and 7 bases at J, with 14 bases in the middle. The CDR3 is 14 residues long. This CDR3 reads CASSRGGPDNEQFF. The CDR3 nucleotides are TGTGCCAGCAGCCGGGGGGGCCCGGATAATGAGCAGTTCTTC.

The gene calls are TRBV27 and TRBJ2-4, with a possible D match to TRBD1 (5 bases). The germline gives CDR1 MNHEY, CDR2 SMNVEV (reference sequence). This CDR3 comprises 15 residues. V shed 5 bases and J shed 13 bases, with 24 bases lying between them. CDR3 residues: CASSLNRRALKEQYF. The CDR3 region has the DNA TGTGCCAGCAGTCTGAACAGGAGAGCCCTTAAAGAGCAGTACTTC.

This chain joins TRBV14 and TRBJ2-4, with a tentative D call TRBD1 (5 bases). Per germline, CDR1 SGHDN and CDR2 FVKESK. Deletions cut 4 bases from V and 6 bases from J, with 10 bases between. The CDR3 is 13 residues long. In DNA, the CDR3 is TGTGCCAGCAGCCTCGTCCAGGGAAACATTCAGTACTTC. Translated, it gives CASSLVQGNIQYF. Full variable domain (missing parts from reference TRBV14 and TRBJ2-4): EAGVTQFPSHSVIEKGQTVTLRCDPISGHDNLYWYRRVMGKEIKFLLHFVKESKQDESGMPNNRFLAERTGGTYSTLKVQPAELEDSGVYFCASSLVQGNIQYFGAGTRLSVL.

The rearrangement joins TRBV7-8 to TRBJ2-3; D not resolved. Germline CDR1 SGHVS, CDR2 FQNEAQ. The CDR3 length is 14 residues. The V and J ends lost 1 base and 7 bases respectively, with 12 bases between them. The CDR3: CASSLGQHVNTQYF. The CDR3 DNA follows: TGTGCCAGCAGCTTAGGTCAGCACGTGAATACGCAGTATTTT.

The CDR3, as DNA: TGTGCCAGCAGTTTAAAGGGGGGCAGCCCATCATACGAGCAGTACTTC. This translates into CASSLKGGSPSYEQYF. The chain has TRBV27 and TRBJ2-4, with D perhaps being TRBD1 or TRBD2 (6 bases each). The J call may be mistaken, given a closer DNA end match to TRBJ2-7. The CDR3 has 16 residues. Germline V gives CDR1 MNHEY, CDR2 SMNVEV (reference sequence).

This clonotype was seen a handful of times. V and J are TRBV11-2 and TRBJ2-7, with D maybe TRBD2 (6 bases). The J call is uncertain, as TRBJ2-4 better fits the DNA end. The germline V gene encodes CDR1 SGHAT and CDR2 FQNNGV. This CDR3 contains 18 residues. The CDR3 nucleotides read TGTGCCAGCAGCCTATGGCTACAGGATCGCGGGGTCAAAAACATTCAGTACTTC. Translating gives CASSLWLQDRGVKNIQYF.

The sample holds one count of this clonotype. The gene calls are TRBV10-3 and TRBJ1-1; tentatively, D is TRBD1 (5 bases). The CDR3 extends over 11 amino acids. Trimming cost V 8 bases and J 1 base, with 5 bases left between them. Germline CDR1 reads ENHRY; CDR2 reads SYGVKD. The chain's CDR3 is CAIGQNTEAFF. The CDR3 nucleotides read TGTGCCATCGGACAGAACACTGAAGCTTTCTTT.

This clonotype has more than one count but fewer than ten. The chain couples TRBV7-8 to TRBJ2-1; 7 nucleotides line up with TRBD1. The CDR3 covers 15 residues. J gave up 2 bases and V 6 bases, and 7 bases lay outside the gene matches. Germline loops: CDR1 SGHVS, CDR2 FQNEAQ. The chain's CDR3 is CASRQPGTAYNEQFF. CDR3 bases: TGTGCCAGCAGGCAGCCCGGGACAGCCTACAATGAGCAGTTCTTC. Based on the CDR3 plus reference TRBV7-8 and TRBJ2-1, the full variable domain is GAGVSQSPRYKVAKRGQDVALRCDPISGHVSLFWYQQALGQGPEFLTYFQNEAQLDKSGLPSDRFFAERPEGSVSTLKIQRTQQEDSAVYLCASRQPGTAYNEQFFGPGTRLTVL.

This chain uses TRBV5-1 with TRBJ2-3; a possible D gene is TRBD2 (7 bases). The CDR3 consists of 15 residues. V was trimmed by 5 bases and J by 2 bases, leaving 15 bases between them. Per germline, CDR1 SGHRS and CDR2 YFSETQ. This chain's CDR3 is CASSVAGGHTDTQYF. The CDR3 DNA reads as TGCGCCAGCAGTGTGGCCGGGGGGCACACAGATACGCAGTATTTT.

The chain couples TRBV20-1 to TRBJ1-5; 8 bases are shared with TRBD1. CDR3 size: 15 residues. Germline trimming cut 2 bases from V and 4 bases from J; bases unmatched to any gene: 7. Germline V gene data show CDR1 as DFQATT and CDR2 as SNEGSKA (reference sequence). The CDR3 loop is CSARKQGAGNQPQHF. The CDR3 bases are TGCAGTGCTAGAAAGCAGGGGGCAGGAAATCAGCCCCAGCATTTT.

The chain employs TRBV5-4 and TRBJ2-5; 7 positions agree with TRBD1. The closer fit of TRBJ2-7 to the DNA end suggests the J call may be wrong. CDR3 size: 14 residues. From germline, CDR1 is SGHNT and CDR2 YYREEE (reference sequence). CDR3 sequence: CASSSDRVKNEQYF. As DNA, the CDR3 is TGTGCCAGCAGCTCTGACAGGGTGAAGAACGAGCAGTACTTC.

This clonotype was found a few times. This chain links TRBV7-9 with TRBJ2-7, with D maybe TRBD2 (6 bases). The CDR3 loop spans 13 amino acids. Germline CDR1 is SEHNR and CDR2 is FQNEAQ (reference sequence). V lost 7 bases and J 4 bases, leaving 14 bases between the germline ends. The CDR3 coding sequence is TGTGCCAGCATCGGCATCGGGGGATACGAGCAGTACTTC. Its protein product is CASIGIGGYEQYF.

This chain uses TRBV6-6 with TRBJ2-1; 11 nucleotides agree with TRBD2. Germline-derived CDR1 and CDR2 are MNHNY and SVGAGI (reference sequence). After removal of 8 bases from V and 4 bases from J, the junction contained 4 bases not matched to a gene. This CDR3 has 14 residues. CDR3 sequence reads: CASSGTSGYNEQFF. DNA of the CDR3: TGTGCCAGCTCCGGGACTAGCGGTTACAATGAGCAGTTCTTC.

The chain is built from TRBV4-3 and TRBJ1-5, with D possibly TRBD1 on 6 matching bases. The germline gives CDR1 LGHNA, CDR2 YSLEER. CDR3 length: 15 amino acids. Trimming shortened V by 1 base and J by 5 bases, and 12 bases separated the two germline ends. CDR3 region: CASSQGGQYDQPQHF. The CDR3 DNA follows: TGCGCCAGCAGCCAAGGCGGACAGTATGATCAGCCCCAGCATTTT.

CDR3: CATRAGGGEQYF. The CDR3 DNA follows: TGTGCTACTCGGGCAGGAGGCGGCGAGCAGTACTTC. V usage is TRBV7-9 and J usage is TRBJ2-7; D perhaps matches TRBD2 (5 bases). Looked up from germline, CDR1 is SEHNR and CDR2 is FQNEAQ (reference sequence). The CDR3 runs 12 residues. Full variable domain (outside the CDR3, taken from reference TRBV7-9 and TRBJ2-7): DTGVSQNPRHKITKRGQNVTFRCDPISEHNRLYWYRQTLGQGPEFLTYFQNEAQLEKSRLLSDRFSAERPKGSFSTLEIQRTEQGDSAMYLCATRAGGGEQYFGPGTRLTVT.

In DNA form, the CDR3 reads TGTGCCAGCAGCTTAATCTCGCCCAGTATTTTAGGGGCCAACGTCCTGACTTTC. This encodes CASSLISPSILGANVLTF. The chain combines TRBV7-3 with TRBJ2-6; no clear D. The V and J ends lost 1 base and 4 bases respectively, with 17 bases between them. This CDR3 is built from 18 residues. The V gene's germline CDR1 is SGHTA and CDR2 FQGTGA.

This chain links TRBV7-2 with TRBJ1-6; maybe TRBD1 (5 bases). Germline-derived CDR1 and CDR2 are SGHTA and FQGNSA. Trimming pared 5 bases from V and 6 bases from J, leaving 14 bases between. This CDR3 has 15 amino acids. CDR3 sequence (DNA): TGTGCCAGCAGCCGGGCGGGGCGCATTAATTCACCCCTCCACTTT. Protein: CASSRAGRINSPLHF.